A single sample is the source of the 3 T cell receptor beta chains below, sequenced in a study of T cell responses to AZD1222 COVID-19 vaccine. Data came from immunoSEQ multiplex PCR; TCRdb stores just in-frame clones and leaves some out. The sample includes 150,000 to 160,000 clones, around 85% seen only once; the top ten take under 7%. Sequenced here: peripheral blood, sampled on day 0 of MenACWY control vaccination. These receptors were taken from an adult in good health.

The V and J genes are TRBV18 and TRBJ2-3; D may be TRBD1 (5 bases). This CDR3 comprises 13 residues. Germline V gene data show CDR1 as KGHSH and CDR2 as LQKENI. V shed 8 bases and J shed 6 bases, with 15 bases lying between them. The CDR3 region has the DNA TGTGCCAGCGGGGCTGCCCAGGAGGATACGCAGTATTTT. It encodes CASGAAQEDTQYF.

The rearrangement uses TRBV4-1 and TRBJ1-6, with a tentative D call TRBD1 (6 bases). The CDR3 covers 15 residues. CDR1 MGHRA and CDR2 YSYEKL come from the germline V gene. V dropped 1 base and J dropped 10 bases, with 14 bases sitting between them. This CDR3 is CASSQVSGGGSPLHF. The DNA for the CDR3 is TGCGCCAGCAGCCAAGTTTCGGGGGGCGGGTCACCCCTCCACTTT.

The chain is built from TRBV6-4 and TRBJ1-1; D unclear. In germline, CDR1 is MRHNA, CDR2 SNTAGT. This CDR3 is built from 13 residues. V lost 5 bases and J lost 1, with 8 bases in between. For the CDR3, the DNA is TGTGCCAGCAGTTTATACAAGAACACTGAAGCTTTCTTT. This sequence encodes CASSLYKNTEAFF.